Below are 13 T cell receptor beta chains sequenced from a single sample in a study of response to subunit inactivated influenza vaccine. In TCRdb, the RT-PCR reads were re-called with MiXCR into one record per CDR3 protein. The table includes fewer than 700,000 distinct CDR3 sequences, roughly 13% detected once. The input for sequencing was PBMCs from blood, taken 35 to 45 days after vaccination. The receptor source for this set is a man aged 45-60 years who received an inactivated influenza vaccine.

This clonotype was detected ten times or more. The chain joins TRBV12-3 or TRBV12-4 to TRBJ1-4; perhaps TRBD1 as D (5 bases). V shed 7 bases and J shed 6 bases, with 15 bases lying between them. The length of the CDR3 is 14 residues. CDR3 region: CASTLRGGYEKLFF. As DNA, the CDR3 is TGTGCCAGCACCCTTAGGGGCGGTTATGAAAAACTGTTTTTT.

The chain couples TRBV5-1 to TRBJ2-7, with D unclear. Between the trimmed V and J ends, which lost 1 base and 0 bases, there was a span of 11 bases. CDR3 length equals 15 residues. The V gene's germline CDR1 is SGHRS and CDR2 YFSETQ. CDR3 sequence: CASSLNAGPSYEQYF. As DNA, the CDR3 is TGCGCCAGCAGCTTGAACGCTGGACCCTCCTACGAGCAGTACTTC. The variable domain in full, completed from reference TRBV5-1 and TRBJ2-7, reads KAGVTQTPRYLIKTRGQQVTLSCSPISGHRSVSWYQQTPGQGLQFLFEYFSETQRNKGNFPGRFSGRQFSNSRSEMNVSTLELGDSALYLCASSLNAGPSYEQYFGPGTRLTVT.

Only a few counts were recorded for this clonotype. V usage is TRBV10-3 and J usage is TRBJ2-7, with TRBD2 identical over 10 bases. Germline CDR1 reads ENHRY; CDR2 reads SYGVKD. With V trimmed by 3 bases and J by 0 bases, 2 bases remained unmatched. The CDR3 contains 15 residues. DNA of the CDR3: TGTGCCATCAGTGATGGACTAGCGGACTCCTACGAGCAGTACTTC. Translating gives CAISDGLADSYEQYF.

The gene calls are TRBV20-1 and TRBJ1-5, with a tentative D call TRBD1 (5 bases). The length of the CDR3 is 14 residues. CDR1 and CDR2 (germline): DFQATT, SNEGSKA (reference sequence). V lost 3 bases and J 3 bases, leaving 12 bases between the germline ends. CDR3 nucleotides: TGCAGTGCTAGTCGGGGACGGGACAATCAGCCCCAGCATTTT. Its translation is CSASRGRDNQPQHF.

The genes are TRBV5-1 and TRBJ1-4; 9 bases align to TRBD1. The V gene end was trimmed by 4 bases and the J gene end by 6 bases; junction bases not matched to a gene: 7. The length of the CDR3 is 15 residues. Germline CDR1 reads SGHRS; CDR2 reads YFSETQ. In DNA, the CDR3 is TGCGCCAGCAGCCAGCCGACAGGGGGTCATGAAAAACTGTTTTTT. Encoded protein: CASSQPTGGHEKLFF. Full variable domain (remainder filled in from reference TRBV5-1 and TRBJ1-4): KAGVTQTPRYLIKTRGQQVTLSCSPISGHRSVSWYQQTPGQGLQFLFEYFSETQRNKGNFPGRFSGRQFSNSRSEMNVSTLELGDSALYLCASSQPTGGHEKLFFGSGTQLSVL.

The rearrangement uses TRBV3-1 and TRBJ2-7; 9 bases fit TRBD2. The V gene's germline CDR1 is LGHDT and CDR2 YNNKEL (reference sequence). This CDR3 has 16 residues. V shed 1 base and J 4 bases; nucleotides not matched to a gene: 8. The DNA for the CDR3 is TGTGCCAGCAGCCAAGCCCCGGGTAGCGGGGGTTACGAGCAGTACTTC. As protein: CASSQAPGSGGYEQYF.

This clonotype was counted a few times. This sequence joins TRBV20-1 and TRBJ2-5, with D possibly TRBD1 on 6 matching bases. The germline V gene has CDR1 DFQATT and CDR2 SNEGSKA (reference sequence). Trimming took 6 bases from V and 2 from J, leaving 13 bases between them. The CDR3 sequence is 13 residues long. CDR3 sequence: CSAARTAQETQYF. Written as DNA, the CDR3 is TGCAGTGCGGCAAGGACAGCACAAGAGACCCAGTACTTC.

This clonotype occurred many times. V usage is TRBV12-3 or TRBV12-4 and J usage is TRBJ1-1; D is possibly TRBD1 (5 bases). The germline V and J ends were trimmed by 3 bases and 5 bases, with 10 bases remaining between them. This CDR3 region has 13 residues. CDR3 bases: TGTGCCAGCAGTTTGGGGGGGAGTACTGAAGCTTTCTTT. Its protein product is CASSLGGSTEAFF.

This clonotype has a count of ten or more. The chain couples TRBV6-5 to TRBJ2-7, with TRBD2 as a possible D gene (6 bases). V lost 0 bases to trimming and J lost 1 base, with 7 bases between them. Germline lookup yields CDR1 MNHEY and CDR2 SVGAGI. CDR3 length: 14 residues. The CDR3 coding sequence is TGTGCCAGCAGTTACTCGGGGGGATCCTACGAGCAGTACTTC. Protein sequence: CASSYSGGSYEQYF.

This clonotype was recorded a few times. The junction shows a germline mismatch at one end, possibly a read error. This sequence joins TRBV20-1 and TRBJ2-5; D gene uncertain. The CDR3 has 15 residues. The germline V gene has CDR1 DFQATT and CDR2 SNEGSKA (reference sequence). The CDR3 loop reads CSAYHSVGYQETQHF. CDR3 nucleotide sequence: TGCAGTGCTTACCACTCGGTGGGGTACCAAGAGACCCAGCACTTC.

For the CDR3, the DNA is TGTGCCAGCAGCTTAACTTACGGCAAGGGCTCTGAGACCCAGTACTTC. It encodes CASSLTYGKGSETQYF. The chain has TRBV7-3 and TRBJ2-5, with D unclear. Deletions cut 0 bases from V and 5 bases from J, with 16 bases between. The CDR3 sequence is 16 residues long. CDR1 is SGHTA, CDR2 FQGTGA, per germline.

The gene calls are TRBV25-1 and TRBJ2-5, with a tentative D call TRBD1 (5 bases). CDR3 size: 12 residues. Germline-derived CDR1 and CDR2 are MGHDK and SYGVNS. V was cut by 9 bases and J by 4 bases, with 12 bases left in between. The DNA for the CDR3 is TGTGCCAGTCAGGGTTTGCTAGAGACCCAGTACTTC. As protein: CASQGLLETQYF.

The rearrangement joins TRBV4-2 to TRBJ2-2, with D unclear. Trimming left V 2 bases short and J 0 bases short, with 13 bases between. Germline CDR1 reads LGHNA; CDR2 reads YNFKEQ. CDR3 length: 17 amino acids. CDR3 sequence: CASSQQYSGPNTGELFF. The CDR3 nucleotides are TGTGCCAGCAGCCAACAGTATTCAGGTCCGAACACCGGGGAGCTGTTTTTT.